This TCR beta chain is drawn from a study of blood T cell repertoires in COVID-19. Background on the study: There were acute and convalescent COVID-19 samples, and they came from the United States, Italy and Spain. PBMCs, B-cell-depleted T cells, or T cells provided the cDNA or gDNA that made up the material.

The CDR3 length is 14 residues. The ends lost 8 bases at V and 6 bases at J; junction bases unmatched: 9. The germline gives CDR1 MNHEY, CDR2 SVGAGI. Authors' data handling: Reference gene primer amplification yielded estimated nucleated cell counts. Sequencing was performed with immunoSEQ multiplex PCR; in TCRdb, only in-frame clones are kept and a portion is missing. D and trimming were read from the DNA, whereas the V and J calls and clone size are those reported in that table. Of about 210,000 clones listed, approximately 91% are singletons. The V gene is TRBV6-5, the J gene TRBJ2-3; 9 bases agree with TRBD1. The specimen was peripheral blood. The sequence was obtained from a woman in her 40s with acute or convalescent COVID-19. The CDR3 here is CASSFGDRVDTQYF. In nucleotides, the CDR3 is TGTGCCAGCTCTTTCGGGGACAGGGTTGATACGCAGTATTTT.